These 14 T cell receptor beta chains share one sample of origin, sequenced in a study of control samples from healthy donors and cancer patients. TCRdb keeps only in-frame clones here, not all; method: immunoSEQ multiplex PCR. The table includes about 94,000 clones, roughly nine tenths detected once. The sequenced sample was blood. All receptors derive from a woman under 30 in good health.

The chain employs TRBV11-2 and TRBJ2-7, with unresolved D. Between the trimmed V and J ends, which lost 5 bases and 0 bases, there was a span of 5 bases. CDR3 length: 12 amino acids. The germline CDR1 and CDR2 sequences are SGHAT and FQNNGV. Here the CDR3 DNA reads TGTGCCAGCAGCCCCAGCTCCTACGAGCAGTACTTC. Its protein is CASSPSSYEQYF.

The chain recombines TRBV6-5 with TRBJ2-7; possibly TRBD2 for D (6 bases). The germline V gene has CDR1 MNHEY and CDR2 SVGAGI. CDR3 size: 14 residues. V lost 10 bases and J lost 1, with 17 bases in between. CDR3: CATVARDSSYEQYF. DNA of the CDR3: TGTGCCACGGTTGCCCGGGACTCATCCTACGAGCAGTACTTC.

As to this clone: The same CDR3 can be traced to other DNA sequences in this sample. The chain uses TRBV6-4 and TRBJ2-2; the D is unclear. Trimming took off 2 bases at V and 1 base at J, with 2 bases between the two ends. Germline CDR1 is MRHNA and CDR2 is SNTAGT. The CDR3 is 13 residues long. The CDR3 sequence is CASSDGNTGELFF. CDR3 sequence (DNA): TGTGCCAGCAGTGACGGGAACACCGGGGAGCTGTTTTTT.

The chain joins TRBV9 to TRBJ2-5; TRBD2 matches 8 bases. From germline, CDR1 is SGDLS and CDR2 YYNGEE. The ends lost 3 bases at V and 0 bases at J; junction bases unmatched: 1. The CDR3 sequence is 14 residues long. CDR3 sequence: CASSERGHQETQYF. The CDR3 DNA reads as TGTGCCAGCAGCGAGCGGGGGCACCAAGAGACCCAGTACTTC. The whole variable domain, remainder taken from reference TRBV9 and TRBJ2-5, is DSGVTQTPKHLITATGQRVTLRCSPRSGDLSVYWYQQSLDQGLQFLIQYYNGEERAKGNILERFSAQQFPDLHSELNLSSLELGDSALYFCASSERGHQETQYFGPGTRLLVL.

The rearrangement joins TRBV15 to TRBJ1-1; D might be TRBD1 (6 bases). Trimming cost V 0 bases and J 4 bases, with 18 bases left between them. Germline V gene lookup returns CDR1 LNHNV and CDR2 YYDKDF (reference sequence). This CDR3 region has 17 residues. CDR3 nucleotide sequence: TGTGCCACCAGCAGAGATATGACAGGACCGTGGGGCACTGAAGCTTTCTTT. It translates to CATSRDMTGPWGTEAFF.

The chain joins TRBV18 to TRBJ2-2; D unclear. CDR1 is KGHSH and CDR2 is LQKENI in the germline V gene. This CDR3 is 15 amino acids long. V was cut by 0 bases and J by 3 bases, with 8 bases left in between. The CDR3 sequence is CASSPPLLDTGELFF. For the CDR3, the DNA is TGTGCCAGCTCACCACCCCTCCTCGACACCGGGGAGCTGTTTTTT.

This clone showed up just once. This sequence joins TRBV18 and TRBJ1-1, with 7 bases aligning to TRBD1. V was pared by 3 bases and J by 0 bases, with 4 bases of the junction left unmatched. The CDR3 has 15 amino acids. Germline V lookup: CDR1 KGHSH, CDR2 LQKENI. CDR3 DNA: TGTGCCAGCTCACCGACGACAGGGATGAACACTGAAGCTTTCTTT. As protein: CASSPTTGMNTEAFF.

This clone was seen a single time. This chain joins TRBV18 and TRBJ1-2; D uncertain. Deletions cut 0 bases from V and 0 bases from J, with 5 bases between. This CDR3 is 14 amino acids long. Germline loops: CDR1 KGHSH, CDR2 LQKENI. The DNA for the CDR3 is TGTGCCAGCTCACCACCGGCAGCTAACTATGGCTACACCTTC. It yields the protein CASSPPAANYGYTF.

The rearrangement joins TRBV6-5 to TRBJ1-5; 7 nucleotides line up with TRBD1. Germline assignment: CDR1 MNHEY and CDR2 SVGAGI. The CDR3 spans 13 residues. V trimming: 6 bases; J trimming: 11 bases; junction bases outside the gene matches: 10. The CDR3 protein is CASSVTGIEAQHF. The CDR3 nucleotides read TGTGCCAGCAGCGTGACAGGGATCGAGGCCCAGCATTTT.

This sequence joins TRBV4-1 and TRBJ1-1, with unresolved D. The V and J ends lost 0 bases and 3 bases respectively, with 17 bases between them. The CDR3 is 17 amino acids. In germline, CDR1 is MGHRA, CDR2 YSYEKL. The DNA of the CDR3 is TGCGCCAGCAGCCAAGATGTTTTGGCGAGGATTTACACTGAAGCTTTCTTT. Encoded protein: CASSQDVLARIYTEAFF.

The rearrangement links TRBV6-6 to TRBJ1-6; the match to TRBD1 covers 7 bases. After removal of 2 bases from V and 10 bases from J, the junction contained 5 bases not matched to a gene. The CDR3 runs 14 residues. Germline V gives CDR1 MNHNY, CDR2 SVGAGI (reference sequence). CDR3 amino acids: CASSYEGGESPLHF. The DNA for the CDR3 is TGTGCCAGCAGTTACGAAGGGGGCGAATCACCCCTCCACTTT.

The chain is built from TRBV10-2 and TRBJ1-2; D call uncertain. This CDR3 has 10 residues. Trimming removed 6 bases from V and 9 bases from J, with 8 bases in between. The germline gives CDR1 WSHSY, CDR2 SAAADI. The CDR3 DNA reads as TGCGCCAGCAGGGAGAAGCGCTACACCTTC. Translated: CASREKRYTF.

The chain joins TRBV12-5 to TRBJ2-3; no definite D call. V lost 2 bases to trimming and J lost 6 bases, with 9 bases between them. The CDR3 is made up of 13 amino acids. Germline V lookup: CDR1 LGHNT, CDR2 FRNRAP. Written as DNA, the CDR3 is TGTGCTAGTGGTTTGTTCGACCGGGATACGCAGTATTTT. It codes for CASGLFDRDTQYF.

As concerns this clone: Additional DNA sequences in this sample encode the identical CDR3. The chain carries TRBV12-3 or TRBV12-4 and TRBJ2-7; tentative D call: TRBD2 (7 bases). The germline V and J ends were trimmed by 3 bases and 3 bases, with 9 bases remaining between them. This CDR3 region has 13 residues. CDR3 amino acids: CASSLGGLYEQYF. The CDR3 DNA reads TGTGCCAGCAGTTTGGGGGGGCTCTACGAGCAGTACTTC.